The entry below gives a single T cell receptor (beta chain) sequence along with its context. The CDR3 has 13 residues. The germline V and J ends were trimmed by 4 bases and 4 bases, with 11 bases remaining between them. Germline-derived CDR1 and CDR2 are GTSNPN and SVGIG (reference sequence). Sequencing used immunoSEQ multiplex PCR; TCRdb keeps in-frame clones, though not all of them. The sample contains some 350,000 clones, around 83% of which appear only once. These data originate in a study of blood T cell repertoires in COVID-19. This chain links TRBV30 with TRBJ1-3; D is unresolved. This clonotype was sampled from a man younger than 40 with active or convalescent COVID-19. The sequenced sample consisted of peripheral blood. CDR3 sequence (DNA): TGTGCCTGGAATACAGTCTCGGGAAACACCATATATTTT. Amino acid sequence: CAWNTVSGNTIYF.